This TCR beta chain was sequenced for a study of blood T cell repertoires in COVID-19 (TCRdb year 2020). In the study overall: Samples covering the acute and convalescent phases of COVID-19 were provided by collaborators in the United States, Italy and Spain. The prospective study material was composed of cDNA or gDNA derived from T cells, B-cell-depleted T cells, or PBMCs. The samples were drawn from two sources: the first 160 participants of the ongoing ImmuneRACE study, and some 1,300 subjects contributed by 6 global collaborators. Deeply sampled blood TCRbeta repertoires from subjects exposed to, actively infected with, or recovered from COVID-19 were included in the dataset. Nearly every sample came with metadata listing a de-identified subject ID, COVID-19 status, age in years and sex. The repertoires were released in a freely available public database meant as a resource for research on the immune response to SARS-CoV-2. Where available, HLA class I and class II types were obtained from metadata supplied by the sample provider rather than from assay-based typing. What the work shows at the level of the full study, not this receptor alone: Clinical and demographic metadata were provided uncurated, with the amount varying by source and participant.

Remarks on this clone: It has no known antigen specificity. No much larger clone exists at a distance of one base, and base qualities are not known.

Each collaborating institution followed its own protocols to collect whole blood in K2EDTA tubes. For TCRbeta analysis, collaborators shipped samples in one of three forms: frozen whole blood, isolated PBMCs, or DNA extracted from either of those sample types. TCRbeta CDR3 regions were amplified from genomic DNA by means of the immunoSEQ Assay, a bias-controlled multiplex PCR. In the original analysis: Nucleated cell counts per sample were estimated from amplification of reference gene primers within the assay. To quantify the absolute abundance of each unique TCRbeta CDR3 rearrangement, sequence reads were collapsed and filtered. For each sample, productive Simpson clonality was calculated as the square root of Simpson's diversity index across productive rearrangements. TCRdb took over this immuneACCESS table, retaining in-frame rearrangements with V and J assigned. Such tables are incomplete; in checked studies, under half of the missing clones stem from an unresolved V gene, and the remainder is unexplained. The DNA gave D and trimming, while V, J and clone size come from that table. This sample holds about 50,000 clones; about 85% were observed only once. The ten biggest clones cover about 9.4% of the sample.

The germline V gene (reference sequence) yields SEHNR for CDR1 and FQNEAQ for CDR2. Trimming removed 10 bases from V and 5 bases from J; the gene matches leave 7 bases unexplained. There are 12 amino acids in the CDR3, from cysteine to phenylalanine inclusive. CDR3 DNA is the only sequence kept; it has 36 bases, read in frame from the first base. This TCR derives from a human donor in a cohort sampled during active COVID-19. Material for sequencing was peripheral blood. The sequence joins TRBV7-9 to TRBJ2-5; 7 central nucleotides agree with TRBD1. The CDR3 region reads CATSQGFETQYF. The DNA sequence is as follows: TGTGCCACTTCACAGGGGTTTGAGACCCAGTACTTC.